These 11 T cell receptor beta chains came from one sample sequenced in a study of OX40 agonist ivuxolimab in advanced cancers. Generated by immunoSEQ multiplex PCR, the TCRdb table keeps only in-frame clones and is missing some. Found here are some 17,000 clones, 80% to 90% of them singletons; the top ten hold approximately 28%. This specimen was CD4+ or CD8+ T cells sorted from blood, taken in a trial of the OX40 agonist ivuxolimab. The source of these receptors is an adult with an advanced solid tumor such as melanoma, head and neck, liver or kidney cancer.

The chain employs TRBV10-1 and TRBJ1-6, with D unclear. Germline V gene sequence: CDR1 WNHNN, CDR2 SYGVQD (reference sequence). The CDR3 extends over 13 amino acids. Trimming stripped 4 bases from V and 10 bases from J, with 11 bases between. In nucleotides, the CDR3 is TGCGCCAGCAGTGTGGATATATCCTCACCCCTCCACTTT. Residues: CASSVDISSPLHF.

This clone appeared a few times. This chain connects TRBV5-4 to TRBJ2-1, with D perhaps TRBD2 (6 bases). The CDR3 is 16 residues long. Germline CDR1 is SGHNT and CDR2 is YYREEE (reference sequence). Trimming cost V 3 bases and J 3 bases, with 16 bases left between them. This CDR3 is CASSSPQAGDYNEQFF. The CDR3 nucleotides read TGTGCCAGCAGCTCCCCTCAAGCGGGTGACTACAATGAGCAGTTCTTC.

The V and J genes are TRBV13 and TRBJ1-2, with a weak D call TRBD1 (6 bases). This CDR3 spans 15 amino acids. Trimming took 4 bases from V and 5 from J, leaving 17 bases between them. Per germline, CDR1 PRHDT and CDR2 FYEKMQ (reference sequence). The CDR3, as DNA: TGTGCCAGCAGCTATCGGGGGGACAAACGATATGGCTACACCTTC. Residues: CASSYRGDKRYGYTF.

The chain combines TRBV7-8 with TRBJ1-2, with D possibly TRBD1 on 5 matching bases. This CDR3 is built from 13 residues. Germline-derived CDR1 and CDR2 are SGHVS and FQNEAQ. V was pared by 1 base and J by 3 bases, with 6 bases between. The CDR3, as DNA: TGTGCCAGCAGCTTAGGGGGGTACTATGGCTACACCTTC. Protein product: CASSLGGYYGYTF. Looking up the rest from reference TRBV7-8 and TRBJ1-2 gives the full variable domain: GAGVSQSPRYKVAKRGQDVALRCDPISGHVSLFWYQQALGQGPEFLTYFQNEAQLDKSGLPSDRFFAERPEGSVSTLKIQRTQQEDSAVYLCASSLGGYYGYTFGSGTRLTVV.

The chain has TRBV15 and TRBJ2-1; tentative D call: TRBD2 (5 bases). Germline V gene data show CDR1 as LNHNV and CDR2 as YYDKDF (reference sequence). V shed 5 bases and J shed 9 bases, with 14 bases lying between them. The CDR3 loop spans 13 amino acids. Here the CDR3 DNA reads TGTGCCACCAGCGGCAGCAGAGGGAGTGAGCAGTTCTTC. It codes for CATSGSRGSEQFF.

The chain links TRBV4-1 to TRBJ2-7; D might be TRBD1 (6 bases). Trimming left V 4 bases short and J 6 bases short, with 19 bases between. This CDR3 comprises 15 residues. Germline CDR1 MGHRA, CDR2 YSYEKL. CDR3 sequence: CASSPSIGTGREQYF. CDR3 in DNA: TGCGCCAGCAGCCCTTCCATTGGCACAGGGCGCGAGCAGTACTTC.

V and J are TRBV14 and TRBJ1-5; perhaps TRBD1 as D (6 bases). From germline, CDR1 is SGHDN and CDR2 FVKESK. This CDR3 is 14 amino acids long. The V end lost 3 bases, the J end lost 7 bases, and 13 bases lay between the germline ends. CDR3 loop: CASSQQGIAQPQHF. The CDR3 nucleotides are TGTGCCAGCAGCCAGCAGGGGATAGCCCAGCCCCAGCATTTT.

The CDR3 loop is CASSFLRKRAEKLFF. For the CDR3, the DNA is TGTGCCAGCAGCTTCTTGAGGAAGAGGGCTGAAAAACTGTTTTTT. The gene calls are TRBV21-1 and TRBJ1-4. TRBV21-1 corresponds to a pseudogene. The CDR3 loop spans 15 amino acids.

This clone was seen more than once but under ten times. CDR3 nucleotides: TGTGCCAGCAGCTCCAATGGGGGGGACTACAATGAGCAGTTCTTC. Its translation is CASSSNGGDYNEQFF. The J gene is TRBJ2-1, the V gene TRBV7-2; 7 nucleotides align to TRBD2. CDR3 length: 15 amino acids. Germline V gene sequence: CDR1 SGHTA, CDR2 FQGNSA. V shed 4 bases and J 3 bases; nucleotides not matched to a gene: 6.

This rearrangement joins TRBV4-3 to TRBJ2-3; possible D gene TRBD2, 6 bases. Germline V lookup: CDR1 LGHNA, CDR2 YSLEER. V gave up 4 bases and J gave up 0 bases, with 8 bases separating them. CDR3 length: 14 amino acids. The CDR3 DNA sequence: TGCGCCAGCAGCCCGGGGACTAGCACAGATACGCAGTATTTT. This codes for CASSPGTSTDTQYF.

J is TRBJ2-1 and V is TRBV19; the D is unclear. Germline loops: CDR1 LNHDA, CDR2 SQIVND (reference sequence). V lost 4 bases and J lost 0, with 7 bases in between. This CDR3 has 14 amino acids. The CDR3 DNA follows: TGTGCCAGTAGTAGCGGTAACTCCTACAATGAGCAGTTCTTC. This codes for CASSSGNSYNEQFF. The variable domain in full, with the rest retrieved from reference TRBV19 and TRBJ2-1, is DGGITQSPKYLFRKEGQNVTLSCEQNLNHDAMYWYRQDPGQGLRLIYYSQIVNDFQKGDIAEGYSVSREKKESFPLTVTSAQKNPTAFYLCASSSGNSYNEQFFGPGTRLTVL.